This TCR beta chain was recovered during a study of blood T cells in healthy people across ages. General observations from the study: Among T cells, TCR beta diversity per million cells dropped roughly linearly as age rose.

CDR3 length: 14 amino acids. Trimming left V 1 base short and J 8 bases short, with 11 bases between. CDR1 is MNHNS, CDR2 SASEGT, per germline. For the second PCR, which ran for roughly 6 to 12 cycles, a sample-barcoded 5' primer and a J-beta primer mix were used. Each CDR3 protein is one row after TCRdb ran MiXCR on the 5' RACE reads. The sample includes fewer than 750,000 distinct CDR3 sequences, over 40% of them seen just once. Worth noting for this clonotype: What it recognizes is unknown.

Ranging in age from roughly 6 to 95, the donors were healthy Caucasian individuals from Russia. Each of the donors had roughly 9.1 milliliters of peripheral blood drawn into EDTA-treated Vacutainer tubes. Per-sample yields of isolated PBMCs were at least 6 million. Sequenced material: blood. The receptor comes from a woman aged 80 or over in good health. The gene calls are TRBV6-1 and TRBJ1-4, with D perhaps TRBD1 (5 bases). CDR3 residues: CASSEGGAGEKLFF. CDR3 nucleotide sequence: TGTGCCAGCAGTGAAGGGGGCGCTGGGGAAAAACTGTTTTTT.